The following is a T cell receptor (beta chain) sequence with its context. The antigen remains undetermined. Generation of TCR beta cDNA was performed by 5'RACE template switching incorporating UMIs. Reprocessing the 5' RACE reads, TCRdb reports a single entry for every CDR3 protein and omits DNA. Across about 260,000 distinct CDR3 sequences, the top ten clones capture 4% to 5% of the sample. The data belong to a study of T cells expressing NK-cell markers. General study points: These clonotypes also led the CD3+CD56-NKG2C+ fraction in several donors.

The sequenced sample consisted of blood T cells: a sorted CD56 or NKG2C T cell subset, CD4+ or CD8+ T cells, or bulk PBMC T cells (not recorded which). This receptor was identified in a woman aged 18 to 75 in good health.

CDR3 protein: CSAIQGPGMKAFF. The V call is TRBV20-1, the J call TRBJ1-1; the TCRdb call, TRBD1, lacks DNA for checking. This CDR3 comprises 13 residues. The germline V gene encodes CDR1 DFQATT and CDR2 SNEGSKA (reference sequence).